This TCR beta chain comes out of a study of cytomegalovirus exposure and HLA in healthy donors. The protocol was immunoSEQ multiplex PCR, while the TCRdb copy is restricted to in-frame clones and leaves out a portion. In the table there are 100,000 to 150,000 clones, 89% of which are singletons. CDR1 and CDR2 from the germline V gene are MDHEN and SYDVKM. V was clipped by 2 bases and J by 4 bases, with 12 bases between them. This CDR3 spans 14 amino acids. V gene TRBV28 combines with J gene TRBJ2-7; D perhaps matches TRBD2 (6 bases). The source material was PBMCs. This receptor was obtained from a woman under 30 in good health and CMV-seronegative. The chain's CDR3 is CASSLVAGRYEQYF. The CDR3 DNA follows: TGTGCCAGCAGTTTAGTGGCGGGACGATACGAGCAGTACTTC.